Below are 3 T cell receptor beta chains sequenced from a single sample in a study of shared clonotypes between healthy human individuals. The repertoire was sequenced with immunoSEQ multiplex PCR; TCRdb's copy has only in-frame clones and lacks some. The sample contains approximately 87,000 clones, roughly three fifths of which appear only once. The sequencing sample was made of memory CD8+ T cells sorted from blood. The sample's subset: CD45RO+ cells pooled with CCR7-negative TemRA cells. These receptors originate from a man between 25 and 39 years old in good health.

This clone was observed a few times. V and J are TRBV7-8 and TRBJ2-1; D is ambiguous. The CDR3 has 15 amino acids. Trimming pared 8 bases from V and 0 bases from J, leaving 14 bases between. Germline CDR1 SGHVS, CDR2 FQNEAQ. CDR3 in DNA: TGTGCCAGCGGACCGGGCCCGAGCTCCTACAATGAGCAGTTCTTC. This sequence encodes CASGPGPSSYNEQFF.

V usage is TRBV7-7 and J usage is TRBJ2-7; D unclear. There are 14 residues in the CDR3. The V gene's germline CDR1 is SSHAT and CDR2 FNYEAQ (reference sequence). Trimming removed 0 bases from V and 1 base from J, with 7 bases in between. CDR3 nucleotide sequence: TGTGCCAGCAGCTTAGCGGGTTGGTCCTACGAGCAGTACTTC. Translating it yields CASSLAGWSYEQYF.

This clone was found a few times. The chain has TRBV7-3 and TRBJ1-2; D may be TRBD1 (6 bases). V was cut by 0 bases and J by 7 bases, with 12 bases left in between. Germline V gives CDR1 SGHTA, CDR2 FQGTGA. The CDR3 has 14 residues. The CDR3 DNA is TGTGCCAGCAGCTTAACGGGGGCGCCCAGTGGCTACACCTTC. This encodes CASSLTGAPSGYTF. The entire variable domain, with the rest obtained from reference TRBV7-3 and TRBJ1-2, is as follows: GAGVSQTPSNKVTEKGKYVELRCDPISGHTALYWYRQSLGQGPEFLIYFQGTGAADDSGLPNDRFFAVRPEGSVSTLKIQRTERGDSAVYLCASSLTGAPSGYTFGSGTRLTVV.